The text below deals with one T cell receptor beta chain. Its antigen remains unidentified. Per-base quality was not reported, and no clone a single base away is much larger than it. TCRbeta CDR3 regions were amplified from genomic DNA using the immunoSEQ Assay, a bias-controlled multiplex PCR. Regarding the original processing steps: The number of nucleated cells in each sample was estimated from the amplification of reference gene primers within the assay. To quantify the absolute abundance of each unique TCRbeta CDR3 rearrangement, sequence reads were collapsed and filtered. For each sample, productive Simpson clonality was calculated as the square root of Simpson's diversity index over productive rearrangements. What TCRdb holds here is the immuneACCESS table cut down to in-frame rearrangements. Part of the clones is not present; checked against another copy, under half of the missing clones reflect an unresolved V gene, and the others are unexplained. For V, J and clone size, that table is used; D and trimming come from the DNA. The table for this sample lists about 78,000 clones; around nine tenths of them were counted only once. 4.5% to 5% of the sample rests with the top ten.

CDR1 and CDR2, looked up from the germline V gene (reference sequence), are LGHDT and YNNKEL. Counted from cysteine to phenylalanine, this CDR3 has 16 amino acids. The read is trimmed to its CDR3 DNA, 48 bases read in frame from base 1. The junction shows trimming of 4 bases on V and 4 bases on J, and the gene matches do not reach 5 bases of it. The sample belongs to a study of blood T cell repertoires in COVID-19 (dated by TCRdb to the early 2020s). Some background on the complete study: Samples from collaborators originated in the United States, Italy and Spain and spanned both the acute and convalescent phases of COVID-19. Subjects who had been exposed to COVID-19, were actively infected with it, or had recovered from it provided the deeply sampled blood TCRbeta repertoires that made up the dataset. Nearly every sample came with metadata listing a de-identified subject ID, COVID-19 status, age in years and sex. Where HLA class I and class II types were available, the types were taken from metadata supplied by the sample provider, not from assay-based typing. Samples were obtained from the ongoing ImmuneRACE study (first 160 participants) and from about 1,300 subjects provided by 6 global collaborators. The prospective study material was composed of cDNA or gDNA derived from T cells, B-cell-depleted T cells, or PBMCs. The repertoires were made available in a free public database intended to serve as a resource for research on the immune response to SARS-CoV-2.

The collaborating institutions used their own protocols to collect whole blood in K2EDTA tubes. For TCRbeta analysis, collaborators shipped samples in one of three forms: frozen whole blood, isolated PBMCs, or DNA extracted from either of those sample types. Findings and caveats that apply to the study as a whole: The quantity of clinical and demographic metadata differed by source and by participant and was supplied without curation.

The clonotype was recovered from a man aged 45 to 65 with active or convalescent COVID-19. The chain employs TRBV3-1 (or the pseudogene TRBV3-2) and TRBJ2-4; TRBD2 fits 12 bases in the junction. Sequenced sample: peripheral blood. At the DNA level, the sequence is TGTGCCAGCAGCCTGTCGACTAGCGGGGGTAAAAACATTCAGTACTTC. It translates to CASSLSTSGGKNIQYF.